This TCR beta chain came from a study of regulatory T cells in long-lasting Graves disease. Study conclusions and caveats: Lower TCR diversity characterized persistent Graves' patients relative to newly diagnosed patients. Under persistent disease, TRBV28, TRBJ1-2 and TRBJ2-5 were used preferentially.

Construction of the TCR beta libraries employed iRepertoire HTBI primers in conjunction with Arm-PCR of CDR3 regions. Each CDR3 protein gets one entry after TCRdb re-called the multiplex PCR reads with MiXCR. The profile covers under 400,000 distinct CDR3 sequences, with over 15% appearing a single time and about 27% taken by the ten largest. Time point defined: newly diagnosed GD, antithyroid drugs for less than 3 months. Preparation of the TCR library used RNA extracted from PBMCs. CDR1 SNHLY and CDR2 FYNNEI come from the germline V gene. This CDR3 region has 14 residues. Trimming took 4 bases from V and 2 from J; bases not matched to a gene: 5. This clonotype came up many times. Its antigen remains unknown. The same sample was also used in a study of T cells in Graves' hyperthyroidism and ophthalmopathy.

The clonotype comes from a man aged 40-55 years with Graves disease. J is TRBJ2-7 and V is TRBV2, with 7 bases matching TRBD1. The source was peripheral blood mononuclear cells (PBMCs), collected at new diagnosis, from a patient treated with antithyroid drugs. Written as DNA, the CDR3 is TGTGCCAGCAGTGTGGGACAGACCCCCTACGAGCAGTACTTC. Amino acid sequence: CASSVGQTPYEQYF.